This T cell receptor beta chain emerged from a study of naive and memory T cell subsets. Reverse transcription of blood and skin TCR RNA was primed at alpha and beta constant regions. Four PCR rounds used nested alpha and beta constant region primers plus the SP2 primer. From the 5' RACE reads, TCRdb called clonotypes with MiXCR, one entry per CDR3 protein. Altogether 20,000 to 25,000 distinct CDR3 sequences are present, around 4% being singletons, with the ten largest covering roughly 8%. RNA was extracted from roughly 2.6 ml of whole blood of healthy adults. TCR cDNA received a 3' ligated oligonucleotide that carried a UMI. The table lists this clonotype with a few counts. A clone one base away is much larger, so this may be a read error. This CDR3 is 12 amino acids long. The germline V gene has CDR1 SQVTM and CDR2 ANQGSEA.

This sequence originates from a male donor in good health. The chain employs TRBV29-1 and TRBJ1-2, with TRBD1 as a possible D gene (6 bases). This CDR3 reads CSVGEGGYGYNF. CDR3 DNA: TGCAGCGTTGGGGAGGGGGGCTATGGCTACAACTTC.